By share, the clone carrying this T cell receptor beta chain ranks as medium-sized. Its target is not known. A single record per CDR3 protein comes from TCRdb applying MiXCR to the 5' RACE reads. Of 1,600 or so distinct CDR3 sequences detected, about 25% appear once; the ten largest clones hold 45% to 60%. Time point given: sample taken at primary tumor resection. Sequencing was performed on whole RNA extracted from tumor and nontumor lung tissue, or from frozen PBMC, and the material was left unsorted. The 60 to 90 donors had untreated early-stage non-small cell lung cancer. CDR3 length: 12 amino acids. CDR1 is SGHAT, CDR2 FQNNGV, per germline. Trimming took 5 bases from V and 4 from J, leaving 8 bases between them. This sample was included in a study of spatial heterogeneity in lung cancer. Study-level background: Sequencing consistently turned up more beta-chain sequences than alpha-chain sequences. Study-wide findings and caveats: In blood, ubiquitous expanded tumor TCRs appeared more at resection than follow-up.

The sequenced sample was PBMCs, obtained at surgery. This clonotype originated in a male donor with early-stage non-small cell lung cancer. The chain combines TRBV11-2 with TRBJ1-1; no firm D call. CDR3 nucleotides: TGTGCCAGCAGCGCCGCCTCCACTGAAGCTTTCTTT. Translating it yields CASSAASTEAFF.